Listed here are 13 T cell receptor beta chains from one sample, sequenced in a study of patients and donors after allogeneic stem cell transplantation. TCRdb analysed the RT-PCR reads with MiXCR anew, one entry per CDR3 protein. The sample contains roughly 230,000 distinct CDR3 sequences, over 12% of which appear only once. Sequenced material: blood, either unsorted or a sorted T cell fraction (not recorded which). All receptors come from a human donor who was either an allogeneic HSCT recipient or a stem cell or donor lymphocyte infusion donor (not recorded which). It is not recorded whose cells these are; they may come from a transplant donor.

The chain combines TRBV5-1 with TRBJ1-1; D is unresolved. Germline V gene sequence: CDR1 SGHRS, CDR2 YFSETQ. This CDR3 contains 15 residues. The V gene lost 1 base and the J gene lost 5 bases, with 15 bases spanning the gap. This chain's CDR3 is CASSLQPGLRTEAFF. In DNA form, the CDR3 reads TGCGCCAGCAGCTTGCAACCGGGATTGAGAACTGAAGCTTTCTTT.

Ten or more counts support this clonotype. The rearrangement joins TRBV6-1 to TRBJ1-2; perhaps TRBD1 as D (6 bases). The V end was cut by 4 bases, the J end by 6 bases, with 12 bases between. The CDR3 totals 13 residues. Germline assignment: CDR1 MNHNS and CDR2 SASEGT. The CDR3 sequence is CASSVTGSHGYTF. CDR3 coding DNA: TGTGCCAGCAGTGTTACAGGGTCCCATGGCTACACCTTC.

The chain joins TRBV27 to TRBJ1-2; D gene uncertain. Germline CDR1 MNHEY, CDR2 SMNVEV (reference sequence). The ends were cut back, 3 bases at V and 8 bases at J, with 13 bases in the middle. CDR3 size: 13 residues. The CDR3 sequence is CASSLTPHGGYTF. CDR3 DNA: TGTGCCAGCAGTTTGACACCCCACGGGGGCTACACCTTC.

This chain connects TRBV7-9 to TRBJ1-5, with a tentative D call TRBD1 (6 bases). The CDR3 sequence is 16 residues long. Between the trimmed V and J ends, which lost 1 base and 3 bases, there was a span of 13 bases. CDR1 is SEHNR, CDR2 FQNEAQ, per germline (reference sequence). For the CDR3, the DNA is TGTGCCAGCAGCTTAGGTTCAGGGGCGGTCAATCAGCCCCAGCATTTT. It specifies CASSLGSGAVNQPQHF.

V and J are TRBV20-1 and TRBJ1-3; a possible D gene is TRBD1 (5 bases). The CDR3 consists of 15 residues. Trimming removed 3 bases from V and 2 bases from J, with 14 bases in between. Germline values: CDR1 DFQATT, CDR2 SNEGSKA (reference sequence). The CDR3 region has the DNA TGCAGTGCTAGGGGGTTTCAGGGCCCTGGAAACACCATATATTTT. Translated: CSARGFQGPGNTIYF.

The chain couples TRBV5-1 to TRBJ2-3; TRBD2 aligns across 8 bases. In germline, CDR1 is SGHRS, CDR2 YFSETQ. There are 20 residues in the CDR3. Unmatched junction bases numbered 23, after V lost 3 bases and J lost 5 bases. CDR3 nucleotide sequence: TGCGCCAGCAGCTCCCTTGTTAGAGCCCGCGGTAGCGGGATCATAGATACGCAGTATTTT. Translating gives CASSSLVRARGSGIIDTQYF.

This clonotype turned up a few times. The gene calls are TRBV30 and TRBJ2-5; 8 positions match TRBD2. The CDR3 length is 15 residues. CDR1 is GTSNPN, CDR2 SVGIG, per germline (reference sequence). Trimming cost V 0 bases and J 1 base; bases outside gene matches: 4. Here the CDR3 reads CAWSVRLAGQETQYF. DNA for the CDR3: TGTGCCTGGAGTGTACGTCTAGCGGGCCAAGAGACCCAGTACTTC.

CDR3 residues: CASSITRFNSYEQYF. The CDR3 region has the DNA TGTGCCAGTAGTATTACAAGGTTTAACTCCTACGAGCAGTACTTC. V and J are TRBV19 and TRBJ2-7; no reliable D call. V was shortened by 3 bases and J by 0 bases, with 12 bases between the two germline ends. This CDR3 has 15 residues. Germline V gene sequence: CDR1 LNHDA, CDR2 SQIVND (reference sequence).

The rearrangement joins TRBV12-3 or TRBV12-4 to TRBJ2-2; 13 bases fit TRBD2. J lost 4 bases, V lost 7 bases, and 18 bases had no gene match. CDR3 size: 20 residues. The DNA of the CDR3 is TGTGCCAGCACCTACAGGCCGGGACTAGCGGGGCTCCGCGGCACCGGGGAGCTGTTTTTT. It yields the protein CASTYRPGLAGLRGTGELFF.

The chain couples TRBV5-8 to TRBJ2-2; tentative D call: TRBD2 (7 bases). CDR1 and CDR2 from the germline V gene are SGHTS and YDEGEE. The V end was cut by 3 bases, the J end by 4 bases, with 19 bases between. This CDR3 region has 17 residues. CDR3 loop: CASSSTKGGLSTGELFF. In nucleotides, the CDR3 is TGTGCCAGCAGCTCGACTAAGGGGGGGCTAAGCACCGGGGAGCTGTTTTTT.

This chain joins TRBV24-1 and TRBJ2-3; D not resolved. CDR1 is KGHDR and CDR2 is SFDVKD in the germline V gene. V was clipped by 7 bases and J by 0 bases, with 13 bases between them. The CDR3 runs 15 residues. In nucleotides, the CDR3 is TGTGCCACCAGCGCAGCTTACCCTAGCACAGATACGCAGTATTTT. Protein product: CATSAAYPSTDTQYF.

The sample holds a few counts of this clonotype. The chain uses TRBV19 and TRBJ1-1; possibly TRBD1 for D (6 bases). CDR1 and CDR2 from the germline V gene are LNHDA and SQIVND (reference sequence). Trimming took off 3 bases at V and 2 bases at J, with 10 bases between the two ends. The CDR3 totals 14 residues. The CDR3: CASSMQGTNTEAFF. In nucleotides, the CDR3 is TGTGCCAGTAGTATGCAGGGGACAAACACTGAAGCTTTCTTT. The variable domain in full, with the rest retrieved from reference TRBV19 and TRBJ1-1, is DGGITQSPKYLFRKEGQNVTLSCEQNLNHDAMYWYRQDPGQGLRLIYYSQIVNDFQKGDIAEGYSVSREKKESFPLTVTSAQKNPTAFYLCASSMQGTNTEAFFGQGTRLTVV.

This clonotype came up a few times. As DNA, the CDR3 is TGTGCCAGCAGCACTTACCCGGACATATTGGGGACTGAAGCTTTCTTT. This gives the protein CASSTYPDILGTEAFF. The chain couples TRBV7-9 to TRBJ1-1; possible D gene TRBD1, 5 bases. V lost 5 bases and J 5 bases, leaving 21 bases between the germline ends. The CDR3 consists of 16 residues. Germline assignment: CDR1 SEHNR and CDR2 FQNEAQ (reference sequence).